This T cell receptor (beta chain) originates from a study of T cell changes during pregnancy in multiple sclerosis. Per germline, CDR1 SEHNR and CDR2 FQNEAQ (reference sequence). CDR3 length: 17 residues. Trimming stripped 1 base from V and 4 bases from J, with 19 bases between. Clones were read by immunoSEQ multiplex PCR, and TCRdb kept only the in-frame ones, dropping some. Of approximately 93,000 clones listed, around 93% are singletons. The receptor comes from a female donor with multiple sclerosis, enrolled in a pregnancy study. This sequence joins TRBV7-9 and TRBJ1-1; the D is unclear. Sequencing was performed on peripheral blood, taken before pregnancy. CDR3: CASSLGGGRDMATEAFF. The CDR3 coding sequence is TGTGCCAGCAGCTTAGGAGGAGGGAGAGACATGGCCACTGAAGCTTTCTTT.